The 20 T cell receptor beta chains below come from one sample, sequenced in a study of tumor-infiltrating lymphocytes in primary liver carcinoma. Extraction also yielded germline DNA, while blood RNA was obtained from unsorted whole blood. TCR beta cDNA was made from 400 to 500 ng total RNA with a constant-region primer. Generation of the TCR beta libraries relied on three nested multiplex PCR rounds using slightly modified ARM-PCR. TRBV1-TRBV30 forward primers paired with a C-beta reverse primer were used in the first two PCR rounds, which ran roughly 9 cycles each. One entry per CDR3 protein, called by TCRdb with MiXCR from the multiplex PCR reads. The sample lists about 310,000 distinct CDR3 sequences; around three fifths were seen once. The sample was peripheral blood. These receptors all stem from a woman in her twenties or thirties with primary liver carcinoma and hepatitis B virus infection.

Comment on this clonotype: One junction end disagrees with the germline gene, perhaps due to a read error. V is TRBV5-5 and J is TRBJ2-2; no reliable D call. Germline loops: CDR1 SGHKS, CDR2 YYEKEE (reference sequence). The CDR3 spans 14 residues. In nucleotides, the CDR3 is TGTGTCAGCAGCTTGGGTACACCCACCGGGGAGCTGTTTTTT. Protein sequence: CVSSLGTPTGELFF.

As concerns this clonotype: Sequence at one end of the junction differs from germline and may be a read error. The rearrangement links TRBV4-1 to TRBJ1-2, with a tentative D call TRBD1 (5 bases). Germline V CDR1 and CDR2: MGHRA, YSYEKL. This CDR3 spans 14 amino acids. CDR3 residues: CANSPGRGISGYTF. CDR3 in DNA: TGCGCCAACAGCCCGGGACGGGGAATTTCTGGCTACACCTTC.

In regard to this clonotype: Since a much larger clone is just one base distant, this may be a read error. This chain connects TRBV4-2 to TRBJ2-2; weak D call: TRBD1 (6 bases). Germline CDR1 and CDR2: LGHNA and YNFKEQ. The CDR3 spans 14 residues. This CDR3 is CTSSHDGQSGELFF. As DNA, the CDR3 is TGTACCAGCAGCCACGATGGACAGTCCGGGGAGCTGTTTTTT.

Details on this clonotype: Given a much more abundant clone one base away, this may be a read error. The chain carries TRBV29-1 and TRBJ2-1, with D possibly matching TRBD2 (6 bases). Germline assignment: CDR1 SQVTM and CDR2 ANQGSEA. This CDR3 is built from 14 residues. CDR3 sequence (DNA): TGCGGCGGGGCGGCGGGAAGCTCCTACAATGAGCAGTTCTTC. Encoded protein: CGGAAGSSYNEQFF.

The chain has TRBV7-9 and TRBJ2-1; 7 positions match TRBD2. Looked up from germline, CDR1 is SEHNR and CDR2 is FQNEAQ (reference sequence). With V trimmed by 6 bases and J by 10 bases, 6 bases remained unmatched. This CDR3 spans 12 amino acids. The CDR3 sequence: CASRGGTDEQFF. In DNA, the CDR3 is TGTGCCAGCAGGGGAGGGACGGACGAGCAGTTCTTC.

V gene TRBV6-2 or TRBV6-3 combines with J gene TRBJ1-5; D not resolved. The ends were cut back, 8 bases at V and 1 base at J, with 15 bases in the middle. From germline, CDR1 is MNHEY and CDR2 SVGEGT. CDR3 length equals 15 residues. CDR3 bases: TGTGCCAGCGACCGGGGTGAATCAAGCAATCAGCCCCAGCATTTT. This sequence encodes CASDRGESSNQPQHF.

As to this clonotype: Sequence at one end of the junction differs from germline and may be a read error. The chain has TRBV7-9 and TRBJ2-1, with 10 bases fitting TRBD2. The germline V gene encodes CDR1 SEHNR and CDR2 FQNEAQ (reference sequence). The CDR3 is 16 residues long. CDR3 DNA sequence: TGTGCCAGCAGCCCCGGGACTAGCGACAACTGCAATGGGCAGTTCTTC. It specifies CASSPGTSDNCNGQFF.

This clonotype was found once. This chain joins TRBV29-1 and TRBJ1-2, with D unclear. V was trimmed by 4 bases and J by 8 bases, leaving 11 bases between them. CDR1 SQVTM and CDR2 ANQGSEA come from the germline V gene. The CDR3 covers 11 residues. The CDR3 DNA reads TGCAGCGTTGCGATGGGTAAAGGCTACACCTTC. Translation: CSVAMGKGYTF.

In the case of this clonotype: Possible read error: a much larger clone is one base away. V usage is TRBV29-1 and J usage is TRBJ2-3; the D gene could be TRBD1 or TRBD2 (5 bases each). Germline V gene data show CDR1 as SQVTM and CDR2 as ANQGSEA. Trimming shortened V by 4 bases and J by 0 bases, and 14 bases separated the two germline ends. The CDR3 runs 15 residues. The CDR3: CSVGSWGSSTDTQYF. The CDR3 DNA sequence: TGCAGCGTTGGAAGTTGGGGGTCTAGCACAGATACGCAGTATTTT.

The chain recombines TRBV28 with TRBJ2-5, with D tentatively TRBD2 (5 bases). This CDR3 is 15 amino acids long. With 7 bases removed from V and 9 bases from J, the gap between germline ends came to 24 bases. Germline V CDR1 and CDR2: MDHEN, SYDVKM. CDR3 amino acids: CASTPLLGPRGAQYF. CDR3 nucleotides: TGTGCCAGCACCCCACTCCTAGGTCCTCGGGGTGCCCAGTACTTC. Looking up the rest from reference TRBV28 and TRBJ2-5 gives the full variable domain: DVKVTQSSRYLVKRTGEKVFLECVQDMDHENMFWYRQDPGLGLRLIYFSYDVKMKEKGDIPEGYSVSREKKERFSLILESASTNQTSMYLCASTPLLGPRGAQYFGPGTRLLVL.

Notes on this clonotype: A read error may be the cause here, since a much bigger clone is one base away. The genes are TRBV4-1 and TRBJ2-1, with D hard to call. The CDR3 runs to 13 residues. CDR1 and CDR2 from the germline V gene are MGHRA and YSYEKL. V was cut by 0 bases and J by 6 bases, with 6 bases left in between. The CDR3, as DNA: TGCGCCAGCAGCCAAGATTGCTTCAATGAGCAGTTCTTC. It yields the protein CASSQDCFNEQFF.

This clonotype turned up a few times. V usage is TRBV6-5 and J usage is TRBJ2-1; 10 positions match TRBD1. CDR1 is MNHEY and CDR2 is SVGAGI in the germline V gene. The ends lost 6 bases at V and 3 bases at J; junction bases unmatched: 2. This CDR3 is built from 14 residues. CDR3 amino acids: CASSGTGDYNEQFF. In nucleotides, the CDR3 is TGTGCCAGCAGCGGGACAGGGGACTACAATGAGCAGTTCTTC.

This clonotype was observed a handful of times. V and J are TRBV5-4 and TRBJ2-3, with TRBD2 identical over 15 bases. Germline V CDR1 and CDR2: SGHNT, YYREEE (reference sequence). After removal of 2 bases from V and 0 bases from J, the junction contained 7 bases not matched to a gene. The CDR3 has 19 amino acids. For the CDR3, the DNA is TGTGCCAGCAGCTTTCGGGGACTAGCGGGAGGAGGGAGCACAGATACGCAGTATTTT. It specifies CASSFRGLAGGGSTDTQYF.

Regarding this clonotype: A much larger clone differs by one base, so this may be a read error. The chain carries TRBV6-2 or TRBV6-3 and TRBJ1-1, with D uncertain. The length of the CDR3 is 16 residues. Germline V gene sequence: CDR1 MNHEY, CDR2 SVGEGT. V was cut by 0 bases and J by 4 bases, with 15 bases left in between. CDR3 nucleotide sequence: TGTGCCAGCAGTTACTCGATGGGCGCAAAGGGCACTGAAGCTTTCTTT. This translates into CASSYSMGAKGTEAFF.

Turning to this clonotype: An end of the junction differs from the germline gene, which may be a read error. The chain links TRBV4-1 to TRBJ2-7; D gene uncertain. This CDR3 contains 14 residues. CDR1 and CDR2 (germline): MGHRA, YSYEKL. In DNA form, the CDR3 reads TGCACCAGCAGCCAAGATGCGCTACCCTACGAGCAGTACTTC. It translates to CTSSQDALPYEQYF.

Concerning this clonotype itself: A clone one base away is much larger, so this may be a read error. The gene calls are TRBV29-1 and TRBJ2-3, with D perhaps matching TRBD1 (7 bases). Germline CDR1 reads SQVTM; CDR2 reads ANQGSEA. This CDR3 has 14 residues. CDR3 coding DNA: TGCAGCGTGGGGGGACAGCCCAGCACAGGTACGCAGTATTTT. Translation: CSVGGQPSTGTQYF.

The rearrangement joins TRBV12-5 to TRBJ2-1; no clear D gene. Germline V gives CDR1 LGHNT, CDR2 FRNRAP. The ends were cut back, 5 bases at V and 7 bases at J, with 9 bases in the middle. This CDR3 is 12 amino acids long. As DNA, the CDR3 is TGTGCTAGTGGTCGGACGTCGAATGAGCAGTTCTTC. Amino acids: CASGRTSNEQFF.

V is TRBV7-9 and J is TRBJ2-1; D is unresolved. CDR1 and CDR2 from the germline V gene are SEHNR and FQNEAQ (reference sequence). CDR3 length: 11 amino acids. The germline V and J ends were trimmed by 3 bases and 9 bases, with 6 bases remaining between them. CDR3 sequence: CASSFYGEQFF. The CDR3 bases are TGTGCCAGCAGCTTTTACGGTGAGCAGTTCTTC. Full variable domain (outside the CDR3, taken from reference TRBV7-9 and TRBJ2-1): DTGVSQNPRHKITKRGQNVTFRCDPISEHNRLYWYRQTLGQGPEFLTYFQNEAQLEKSRLLSDRFSAERPKGSFSTLEIQRTEQGDSAMYLCASSFYGEQFFGPGTRLTVL.

This clonotype was recorded at least ten times. Mismatch with germline at one junction end may stem from a read error. This chain uses TRBV11-2 with TRBJ2-1, with 7 bases fitting TRBD2. This CDR3 is 14 amino acids long. Germline V CDR1 and CDR2: SGHAT, FQNNGV. The CDR3 DNA follows: TGTGCCAGCAGCCCAGTTGGGGGGGGTAATGGGCAGTTCTTC. Its translation is CASSPVGGGNGQFF.

In its sample, this clonotype was seen many times. V and J are TRBV6-5 and TRBJ2-3, with 9 positions matching TRBD2. The CDR3 has 17 residues. Per germline, CDR1 MNHEY and CDR2 SVGAGI. Trimming took 0 bases from V and 4 from J; bases not matched to a gene: 8. The CDR3 loop reads CASSYSALAGKPDTQYF. Written as DNA, the CDR3 is TGTGCCAGCAGTTACTCAGCCCTAGCGGGGAAACCAGATACGCAGTATTTT.